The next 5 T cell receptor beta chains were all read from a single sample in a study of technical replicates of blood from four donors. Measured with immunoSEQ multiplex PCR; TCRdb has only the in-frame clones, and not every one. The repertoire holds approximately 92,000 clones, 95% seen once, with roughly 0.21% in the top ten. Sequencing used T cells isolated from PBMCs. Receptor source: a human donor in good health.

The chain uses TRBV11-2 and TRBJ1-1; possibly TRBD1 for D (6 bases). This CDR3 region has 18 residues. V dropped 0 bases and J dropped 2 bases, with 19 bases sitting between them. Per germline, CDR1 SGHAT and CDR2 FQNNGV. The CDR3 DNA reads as TGTGCCAGCAGCTTAGACCATTGGGGGCGCGTTGGAAACACTGAAGCTTTCTTT. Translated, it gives CASSLDHWGRVGNTEAFF. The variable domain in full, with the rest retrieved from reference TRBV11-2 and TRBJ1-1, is EAGVAQSPRYKIIEKRQSVAFWCNPISGHATLYWYQQILGQGPKLLIQFQNNGVVDDSQLPKDRFSAERLKGVDSTLKIQPAKLEDSAVYLCASSLDHWGRVGNTEAFFGQGTRLTVV.

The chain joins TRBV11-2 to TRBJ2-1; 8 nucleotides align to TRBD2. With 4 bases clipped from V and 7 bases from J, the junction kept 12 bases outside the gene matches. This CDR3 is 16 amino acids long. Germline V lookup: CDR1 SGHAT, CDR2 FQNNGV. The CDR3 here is CASSSEIAGTWNEQFF. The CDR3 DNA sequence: TGTGCCAGCAGCTCAGAGATAGCGGGAACCTGGAATGAGCAGTTCTTC.

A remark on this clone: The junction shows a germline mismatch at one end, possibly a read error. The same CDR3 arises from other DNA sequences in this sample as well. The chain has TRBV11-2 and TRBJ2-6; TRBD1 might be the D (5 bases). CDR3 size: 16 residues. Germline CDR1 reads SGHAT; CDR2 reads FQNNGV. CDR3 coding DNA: TGTGCCAGCAGCGAAGCTGGTTACTCTGGGGCCAACGTCCTGACCTTC. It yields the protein CASSEAGYSGANVLTF.

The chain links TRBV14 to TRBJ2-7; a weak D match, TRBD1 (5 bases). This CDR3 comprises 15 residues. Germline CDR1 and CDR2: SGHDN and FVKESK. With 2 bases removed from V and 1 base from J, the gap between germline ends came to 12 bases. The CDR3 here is CASSQLSYRSYEQYF. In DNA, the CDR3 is TGTGCCAGCAGCCAACTGAGTTACAGGTCCTACGAGCAGTACTTC.

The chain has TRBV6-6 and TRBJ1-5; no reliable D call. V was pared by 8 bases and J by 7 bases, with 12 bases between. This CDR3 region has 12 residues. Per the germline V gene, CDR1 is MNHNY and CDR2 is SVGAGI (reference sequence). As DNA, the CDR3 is TGTGCCAGCCGGGGTAGCGGGCAGCCCCAGCATTTT. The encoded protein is CASRGSGQPQHF.